This entry lists 19 T cell receptor beta chains sequenced from one sample in a study of cytomegalovirus exposure and HLA in healthy donors. The PCR used 60 Vbeta and 13 Jbeta primers. Clones were read by immunoSEQ multiplex PCR, and TCRdb kept only the in-frame ones, dropping some. The sample has fewer than 200,000 clones, around 80% seen once; the top ten hold roughly 4.8%. The sample comprised PBMCs. These receptors came from a woman between 45 and 60 years old in good health and CMV-seropositive.

The V and J genes are TRBV28 and TRBJ1-1, with D unclear. V was clipped by 5 bases and J by 1 base, with 11 bases between them. The germline V gene encodes CDR1 MDHEN and CDR2 SYDVKM. The CDR3 extends over 14 amino acids. CDR3 protein: CASSPPAGNTEAFF. CDR3 bases: TGTGCCAGCAGTCCCCCTGCCGGGAACACTGAAGCTTTCTTT.

This clone has only one observation. V and J are TRBV4-2 and TRBJ2-5, with no clear D. With 1 base removed from V and 4 bases from J, the gap between germline ends came to 13 bases. CDR1 LGHNA and CDR2 YNFKEQ come from the germline V gene. The CDR3 is 15 amino acids. CDR3 in amino acids: CASSQVRSTGETQYF. The CDR3 nucleotides are TGTGCCAGCAGCCAAGTGAGGTCAACGGGAGAGACCCAGTACTTC.

The rearrangement joins TRBV7-2 to TRBJ2-7; D might be TRBD1 (6 bases). Germline assignment: CDR1 SGHTA and CDR2 FQGNSA. This CDR3 is built from 15 residues. With 1 base removed from V and 6 bases from J, the gap between germline ends came to 16 bases. This CDR3 is CASSLVQGVSGEQYF. In nucleotides, the CDR3 is TGTGCCAGCAGCTTAGTACAGGGCGTCTCGGGCGAGCAGTACTTC. The entire variable domain, with the rest obtained from reference TRBV7-2 and TRBJ2-7, is as follows: GAGVSQSPSNKVTEKGKDVELRCDPISGHTALYWYRQSLGQGLEFLIYFQGNSAPDKSGLPSDRFSAERTGGSVSTLTIQRTQQEDSAVYLCASSLVQGVSGEQYFGPGTRLTVT.

This chain connects TRBV18 to TRBJ2-1; 7 nucleotides align to TRBD1. This CDR3 is 16 amino acids long. V was pared by 3 bases and J by 2 bases, with 7 bases of the junction left unmatched. The germline V gene encodes CDR1 KGHSH and CDR2 LQKENI. In nucleotides, the CDR3 is TGTGCCAGCTCACCCCGGGACAGCCAGACCTACAATGAGCAGTTCTTC. Protein product: CASSPRDSQTYNEQFF.

The chain is built from TRBV7-8 and TRBJ2-1; TRBD2 matches at 11 bases. After removal of 2 bases from V and 3 bases from J, the junction contained 6 bases not matched to a gene. The V gene's germline CDR1 is SGHVS and CDR2 FQNEAQ. This CDR3 has 17 residues. The CDR3: CASSLNSGLAVYNEQFF. The CDR3 DNA sequence: TGTGCCAGCAGCTTAAATTCGGGACTAGCGGTCTACAATGAGCAGTTCTTC.

The chain couples TRBV4-3 to TRBJ2-3; 11 nucleotides agree with TRBD1. The CDR3 sequence is 16 residues long. The ends lost 3 bases at V and 6 bases at J; junction bases unmatched: 8. Germline lookup yields CDR1 LGHNA and CDR2 YSLEER. Here the CDR3 reads CASSQGQGDEVDTQYF. CDR3 nucleotides: TGCGCCAGCAGCCAGGGACAGGGGGACGAGGTGGATACGCAGTATTTT.

The rearrangement joins TRBV28 to TRBJ1-4, with a possible D match to TRBD1 (5 bases). This CDR3 is 16 amino acids long. V lost 11 bases, J lost 2 bases, and 21 bases lay in between. In germline, CDR1 is MDHEN, CDR2 SYDVKM. The CDR3 DNA is TGTGCCTCCCAAGGCGGGGGAGGTTGGACTAATGAAAAACTGTTTTTT. It yields the protein CASQGGGGWTNEKLFF.

This chain connects TRBV9 to TRBJ1-2; TRBD1 is a possible D gene (5 bases). The germline V gene has CDR1 SGDLS and CDR2 YYNGEE. Trimming removed 0 bases from V and 8 bases from J, with 11 bases in between. The CDR3 is 13 residues long. DNA for the CDR3: TGTGCCAGCAGCGTAGAACAGGCTGGCGGCTACACCTTC. Protein product: CASSVEQAGGYTF.

The chain combines TRBV7-9 with TRBJ2-7, with TRBD1 matching 11 bases. This CDR3 is 14 amino acids long. Germline CDR1 is SEHNR and CDR2 is FQNEAQ (reference sequence). The J segment lost 6 bases and the V segment lost 1 base, leaving 2 bases of the junction unmatched. The CDR3 DNA reads TGTGCCAGCAGCTTAGGGGGGACAGGGGGCGAGCAGTACTTC. Translation: CASSLGGTGGEQYF.

The V and J genes are TRBV10-3 and TRBJ2-5, with TRBD2 matching 7 bases. The CDR3 runs 15 residues. V shed 8 bases, J shed 1 base, and the junction held 10 bases outside the gene matches. CDR1 is ENHRY and CDR2 is SYGVKD in the germline V gene. The CDR3 spells CAIRGAGEPQETQYF. The CDR3 DNA reads TGTGCCATCCGGGGTGCGGGGGAGCCCCAAGAGACCCAGTACTTC.

This chain uses TRBV6-5 with TRBJ1-1, with 10 nucleotides matching TRBD1. V lost 6 bases and J lost 11; bases outside the gene matches: 15. CDR1 and CDR2 (germline): MNHEY, SVGAGI. CDR3 length: 15 amino acids. This CDR3 reads CASRKDRGPMQMAFF. DNA of the CDR3: TGTGCCAGCAGAAAAGACAGGGGGCCGATGCAGATGGCTTTCTTT.

V usage is TRBV4-3 and J usage is TRBJ2-1; 11 bases map to TRBD2. Germline lookup yields CDR1 LGHNA and CDR2 YSLEER. Trimming at V came to 1 base and at J to 5 bases, leaving 7 bases not matched to a gene. CDR3 length: 17 amino acids. CDR3 coding DNA: TGCGCCAGCAGCCAAGCATGGGGGACTAGCGGAAACAATGAGCAGTTCTTC. It yields the protein CASSQAWGTSGNNEQFF.

In its sample, this clone was seen once. J is TRBJ1-5 and V is TRBV29-1; D is unresolved. The CDR3 covers 13 residues. Deletions cut 6 bases from V and 3 bases from J, with 12 bases between. Germline V CDR1 and CDR2: SQVTM, ANQGSEA. CDR3 amino acids: CSVAAGVNQPQHF. The CDR3, as DNA: TGCAGCGTCGCAGCGGGAGTCAATCAGCCCCAGCATTTT.

The V gene is TRBV6-1, the J gene TRBJ1-6, with a tentative D call TRBD1 (6 bases). Germline assignment: CDR1 MNHNS and CDR2 SASEGT. With 4 bases removed from V and 1 base from J, the gap between germline ends came to 11 bases. The CDR3 has 16 amino acids. The CDR3 loop reads CASSAQGGSYNSPLHF. The DNA for the CDR3 is TGTGCCAGCAGTGCACAGGGTGGGTCCTATAATTCACCCCTCCACTTT.

The V gene is TRBV6-5, the J gene TRBJ1-6; 9 bases map to TRBD1. Germline values: CDR1 MNHEY, CDR2 SVGAGI. CDR3 length equals 15 residues. V lost 6 bases, J lost 9 bases, and 9 bases stayed unmatched. In DNA form, the CDR3 reads TGTGCCAGCAGCCCGAGGGACAGGGTGGGTTCACCCCTCCACTTT. This encodes CASSPRDRVGSPLHF.

The CDR3 spells CASKDRAGTEAFF. Written as DNA, the CDR3 is TGTGCCAGTAAGGACAGGGCCGGCACTGAAGCTTTCTTT. J is TRBJ1-1 and V is TRBV19; 8 bases are shared with TRBD1. This CDR3 is built from 13 residues. V lost 7 bases and J lost 4; bases outside the gene matches: 5. Germline lookup yields CDR1 LNHDA and CDR2 SQIVND (reference sequence).

In its sample, this clone was seen once. The rearrangement joins TRBV11-2 to TRBJ2-2; perhaps TRBD1 as D (6 bases). Germline V gene data show CDR1 as SGHAT and CDR2 as FQNNGV. This CDR3 has 17 amino acids. V lost 5 bases and J 5 bases, leaving 21 bases between the germline ends. CDR3 sequence reads: CASSRSSLGAGTGELFF. The CDR3 DNA reads TGTGCCAGCAGCCGTAGCAGCTTGGGGGCCGGAACCGGGGAGCTGTTTTTT.

The chain uses TRBV9 and TRBJ2-5, with 10 bases identical to TRBD2. Germline V gives CDR1 SGDLS, CDR2 YYNGEE. The J segment lost 3 bases and the V segment lost 2 bases, leaving 1 base of the junction unmatched. The CDR3 spans 14 residues. The CDR3 DNA is TGTGCCAGCAGCGTCAGCGGGGGGGAAGAGACCCAGTACTTC. It specifies CASSVSGGEETQYF.

The CDR3 loop is CASWGTSGYNEQFF. The CDR3 nucleotides are TGTGCCAGCTGGGGGACTAGCGGGTACAATGAGCAGTTCTTC. V usage is TRBV7-2 and J usage is TRBJ2-1; 12 positions agree with TRBD2. The V gene's germline CDR1 is SGHTA and CDR2 FQGNSA. The length of the CDR3 is 14 residues. J lost 4 bases, V lost 8 bases, and 3 bases had no gene match.